The next 24 T cell receptor beta chains were all read from a single sample in a study of cytomegalovirus exposure and HLA in healthy donors. Assay: immunoSEQ multiplex PCR; the TCRdb copy retains only in-frame clones and omits some. The top ten clones hold under 15% of a sample with 150,000 to 250,000 clones, 70% to 85% of them seen once. Sequenced: PBMCs. Receptors originate from a woman aged 25 to 39 in good health and CMV-seropositive.

This chain's CDR3 is CASSLRLAEITDTQYF. The CDR3 nucleotides read TGCGCCAGCAGCTTGCGGCTAGCGGAGATCACAGATACGCAGTATTTT. V gene TRBV5-1 combines with J gene TRBJ2-3; the match to TRBD2 covers 7 bases. J lost 2 bases, V lost 1 base, and 7 bases had no gene match. The CDR3 consists of 16 residues. Germline loops: CDR1 SGHRS, CDR2 YFSETQ.

The rearrangement uses TRBV29-1 and TRBJ1-1; D is unclear. The V end lost 0 bases, the J end lost 2 bases, and 7 bases lay between the germline ends. This CDR3 has 13 amino acids. Germline assignment: CDR1 SQVTM and CDR2 ANQGSEA. The CDR3 nucleotides are TGCAGCGTTGAAGATACCACTAACACTGAAGCTTTCTTT. It is translated as CSVEDTTNTEAFF.

This clone was detected a few times. This chain links TRBV6-5 with TRBJ1-1; D possibly corresponds to TRBD1 (6 bases). Germline V gene lookup returns CDR1 MNHEY and CDR2 SVGAGI. The CDR3 is 14 amino acids. Between the trimmed V and J ends, which lost 10 bases and 0 bases, there was a span of 15 bases. The chain's CDR3 is CATVKQGLNTEAFF. The CDR3 DNA reads TGTGCCACCGTCAAACAGGGTTTGAACACTGAAGCTTTCTTT.

V is TRBV2 and J is TRBJ1-1, with 7 bases lining up with TRBD1. Losses at the gene ends were 4 bases for V and 0 bases for J; bases not matched to a gene: 5. This CDR3 spans 15 amino acids. In germline, CDR1 is SNHLY, CDR2 FYNNEI. The CDR3 DNA is TGTGCCAGCAGTGCGGTGACAGGGATGAACACTGAAGCTTTCTTT. Translated, it gives CASSAVTGMNTEAFF. The full variable domain, its missing parts supplied by reference TRBV2 and TRBJ1-1, is EPEVTQTPSHQVTQMGQEVILRCVPISNHLYFYWYRQILGQKVEFLVSFYNNEISEKSEIFDDQFSVERPDGSNFTLKIRSTKLEDSAMYFCASSAVTGMNTEAFFGQGTRLTVV.

The CDR3 bases are TGTGCCAGCAGCTTTGGTGGGGCCGTGTACCAAGAGACCCAGTACTTC. It yields the protein CASSFGGAVYQETQYF. This sequence joins TRBV11-2 and TRBJ2-5; D may be TRBD1 (5 bases). CDR3 length: 16 amino acids. Trimming left V 3 bases short and J 0 bases short, with 14 bases between. Looked up from germline, CDR1 is SGHAT and CDR2 is FQNNGV.

J is TRBJ2-2 and V is TRBV19; perhaps TRBD1 as D (5 bases). Germline values: CDR1 LNHDA, CDR2 SQIVND (reference sequence). Trimming took off 10 bases at V and 6 bases at J, with 18 bases between the two ends. The length of the CDR3 is 14 residues. CDR3 region: CAIQALGRPGELFF. In DNA form, the CDR3 reads TGTGCCATACAGGCATTAGGACGGCCCGGGGAGCTGTTTTTT.

This clone has just a few counts. The chain couples TRBV15 to TRBJ1-5, with D possibly matching TRBD1 (6 bases). V was shortened by 4 bases and J by 0 bases, with 13 bases between the two germline ends. Per germline, CDR1 LNHNV and CDR2 YYDKDF (reference sequence). The CDR3 is 16 residues long. In nucleotides, the CDR3 is TGTGCCACCAGCAAGACCCCAGGGGATAGCAATCAGCCCCAGCATTTT. Residues: CATSKTPGDSNQPQHF. Using reference TRBV15 and TRBJ1-5 for the parts outside the CDR3, the full variable domain is DAMVIQNPRYQVTQFGKPVTLSCSQTLNHNVMYWYQQKSSQAPKLLFHYYDKDFNNEADTPDNFQSRRPNTSFCFLDIRSPGLGDTAMYLCATSKTPGDSNQPQHFGDGTRLSIL.

The chain carries TRBV10-3 and TRBJ2-2; D unresolved. The CDR3 loop spans 11 amino acids. The germline gives CDR1 ENHRY, CDR2 SYGVKD. The V end was cut by 3 bases, the J end by 8 bases, with 4 bases between. This chain's CDR3 is CAISDMGELFF. The CDR3 DNA follows: TGTGCCATCAGTGATATGGGGGAGCTGTTTTTT.

This clone has a handful of counts. The CDR3 DNA reads TGTGCCAGCAGTTTCCGAGGACAGACTAGCGGGAGCTACGAGCAGTACTTC. Amino acids: CASSFRGQTSGSYEQYF. V and J are TRBV28 and TRBJ2-7; 12 bases agree with TRBD2. Germline V gene data show CDR1 as MDHEN and CDR2 as SYDVKM. V lost 3 bases and J lost 3; bases outside the gene matches: 9. The CDR3 length is 17 residues.

This chain uses TRBV7-9 with TRBJ1-5; 9 bases line up with TRBD1. CDR3 size: 15 residues. From germline, CDR1 is SEHNR and CDR2 FQNEAQ (reference sequence). Germline trimming cut 4 bases from V and 6 bases from J; bases unmatched to any gene: 7. CDR3 bases: TGTGCCAGCAGCTCCCCCGGGACAGGGAGTCAGCCCCAGCATTTT. Translation gives CASSSPGTGSQPQHF.

The chain recombines TRBV19 with TRBJ2-2, with D perhaps TRBD2 (6 bases). This CDR3 is 13 amino acids long. Between the trimmed V and J ends, which lost 9 bases and 5 bases, there was a span of 13 bases. From germline, CDR1 is LNHDA and CDR2 SQIVND (reference sequence). The CDR3 spells CASRDFGTGELFF. CDR3 DNA sequence: TGTGCCAGCCGGGACTTCGGAACCGGGGAGCTGTTTTTT.

The rearrangement links TRBV15 to TRBJ2-2; D unclear. With 1 base removed from V and 5 bases from J, the gap between germline ends came to 5 bases. This CDR3 has 13 residues. The V gene's germline CDR1 is LNHNV and CDR2 YYDKDF (reference sequence). CDR3 loop: CATSRGTTGELFF. As DNA, the CDR3 is TGTGCCACCAGCAGAGGAACAACCGGGGAGCTGTTTTTT.

In its sample, this clone was seen once. The chain recombines TRBV27 with TRBJ1-1, with a weak D call TRBD1 (5 bases). V lost 6 bases and J lost 10, with 15 bases in between. CDR3 length equals 12 residues. Germline CDR1 reads MNHEY; CDR2 reads SMNVEV (reference sequence). CDR3: CASSPHGRGAFF. DNA of the CDR3: TGTGCCAGCAGCCCGCATGGTAGGGGAGCTTTCTTT.

V usage is TRBV4-1 and J usage is TRBJ1-5; 7 bases map to TRBD1. Germline V gene lookup returns CDR1 MGHRA and CDR2 YSYEKL. After removal of 6 bases from V and 10 bases from J, the junction contained 12 bases not matched to a gene. There are 14 residues in the CDR3. CDR3 coding DNA: TGCGCCAGCAGAGAAGTAGGGGGCGGAGAACCCCAGCATTTT. Its protein product is CASREVGGGEPQHF.

This clone was seen only once. Here the CDR3 DNA reads TGTGCCAGCAGTACGGGGGGGATTAATGAAAAACTGTTTTTT. Translated: CASSTGGINEKLFF. V and J are TRBV6-5 and TRBJ1-4; D perhaps matches TRBD1 (5 bases). The CDR3 totals 14 residues. The V gene lost 5 bases and the J gene lost 4 bases, with 11 bases spanning the gap. The germline V gene encodes CDR1 MNHEY and CDR2 SVGAGI.

The chain has TRBV4-1 and TRBJ2-6; 11 bases map to TRBD2. J lost 0 bases, V lost 4 bases, and 5 bases had no gene match. Per germline, CDR1 MGHRA and CDR2 YSYEKL. The CDR3 sequence is 18 residues long. As DNA, the CDR3 is TGCGCCAGCAGCCGGACTAGCGGGTTTAACTCTGGGGCCAACGTCCTGACTTTC. This gives the protein CASSRTSGFNSGANVLTF.

The CDR3 spells CASSLLMTANTGGGGQPQHF. Here the CDR3 DNA reads TGTGCCAGCAGCTTATTAATGACCGCAAATACAGGGGGCGGAGGTCAGCCCCAGCATTTT. The J gene is TRBJ1-5, the V gene TRBV11-3; 9 nucleotides match TRBD1. The CDR3 spans 20 residues. Trimming cost V 2 bases and J 6 bases; bases outside gene matches: 20. CDR1 and CDR2 from the germline V gene are SGHNT and YENEEA.

The chain links TRBV14 to TRBJ1-4; no clear D. Deletions cut 4 bases from V and 5 bases from J, with 5 bases between. CDR3 length: 12 amino acids. CDR1 is SGHDN, CDR2 FVKESK, per germline. CDR3 loop: CASSRYNEKLFF. CDR3 nucleotide sequence: TGTGCCAGCAGCCGCTACAATGAAAAACTGTTTTTT. Supplemented by reference TRBV14 and TRBJ1-4, the full variable domain reads EAGVTQFPSHSVIEKGQTVTLRCDPISGHDNLYWYRRVMGKEIKFLLHFVKESKQDESGMPNNRFLAERTGGTYSTLKVQPAELEDSGVYFCASSRYNEKLFFGSGTQLSVL.

V and J are TRBV6-1 and TRBJ1-2; D is perhaps TRBD1 (6 bases). The CDR3 length is 13 residues. The ends were cut back, 1 base at V and 7 bases at J, with 10 bases in the middle. From germline, CDR1 is MNHNS and CDR2 SASEGT. CDR3 protein: CASSEEGVLGYTF. The CDR3 DNA follows: TGTGCCAGCAGTGAAGAGGGGGTCCTTGGCTACACCTTC.

The CDR3 is CASTLDRNTEAFF. CDR3 DNA: TGTGCCAGCACTCTGGACAGAAACACTGAAGCTTTCTTT. The rearrangement joins TRBV6-1 to TRBJ1-1; possibly TRBD1 for D (6 bases). Looked up from germline, CDR1 is MNHNS and CDR2 is SASEGT. The CDR3 has 13 residues. The ends were cut back, 7 bases at V and 2 bases at J, with 11 bases in the middle.

This chain connects TRBV11-2 to TRBJ2-6; 8 bases map to TRBD1. The CDR3 extends over 16 amino acids. Germline assignment: CDR1 SGHAT and CDR2 FQNNGV. Trimming cost V 1 base and J 2 bases; bases outside gene matches: 1. The CDR3 loop reads CASSLGTGTGANVLTF. The CDR3 bases are TGTGCCAGCAGCTTAGGGACAGGGACTGGGGCCAACGTCCTGACTTTC.

This chain connects TRBV7-9 to TRBJ2-2; TRBD2 might be the D (6 bases). Germline V lookup: CDR1 SEHNR, CDR2 FQNEAQ (reference sequence). The CDR3 has 13 amino acids. Trimming took 7 bases from V and 6 from J, leaving 12 bases between them. CDR3 in DNA: TGTGCCAGCACATCGGGAGTCGCCGGGGAGCTGTTTTTT. It codes for CASTSGVAGELFF.

The rearrangement uses TRBV6-5 and TRBJ1-2; 9 positions agree with TRBD1. The CDR3 totals 14 residues. V was clipped by 5 bases and J by 7 bases; unmatched bases: 8. Germline V gene lookup returns CDR1 MNHEY and CDR2 SVGAGI. CDR3 coding DNA: TGTGCCAGCAGTAGGGGACAGGGAAAGTTTGGCTACACCTTC. Translating it yields CASSRGQGKFGYTF.

CDR3 DNA: TGTGCCAGCAGTTCCCTCGGGGGGACTGAAGCTTTCTTT. This sequence encodes CASSSLGGTEAFF. The genes are TRBV6-1 and TRBJ1-1; possibly TRBD1 for D (5 bases). This CDR3 spans 13 amino acids. V was pared by 5 bases and J by 5 bases, with 12 bases between. Looked up from germline, CDR1 is MNHNS and CDR2 is SASEGT.